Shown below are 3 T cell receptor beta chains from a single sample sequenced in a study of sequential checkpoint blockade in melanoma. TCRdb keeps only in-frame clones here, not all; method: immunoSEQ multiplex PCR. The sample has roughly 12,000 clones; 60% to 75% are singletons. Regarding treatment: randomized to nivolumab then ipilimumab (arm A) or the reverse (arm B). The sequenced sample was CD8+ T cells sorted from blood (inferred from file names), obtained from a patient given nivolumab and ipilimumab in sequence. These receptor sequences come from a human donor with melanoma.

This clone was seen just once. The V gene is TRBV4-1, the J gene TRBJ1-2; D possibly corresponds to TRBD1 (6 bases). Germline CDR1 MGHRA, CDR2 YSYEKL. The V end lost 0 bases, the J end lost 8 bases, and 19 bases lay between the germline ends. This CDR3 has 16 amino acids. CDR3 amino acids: CASSQDRGGRTKGYTF. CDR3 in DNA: TGCGCCAGCAGCCAAGATAGGGGGGGCCGTACGAAGGGCTACACCTTC.

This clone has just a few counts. DNA for the CDR3: TGTGCCAGCAGCTTGGAGGGGTTCACAGATACGCAGTATTTT. Amino acid sequence: CASSLEGFTDTQYF. The chain is built from TRBV5-6 and TRBJ2-3; D possibly corresponds to TRBD1 (5 bases). The CDR3 has 14 amino acids. Deletions cut 0 bases from V and 2 bases from J, with 7 bases between. CDR1 SGHDT and CDR2 YYEEEE come from the germline V gene.

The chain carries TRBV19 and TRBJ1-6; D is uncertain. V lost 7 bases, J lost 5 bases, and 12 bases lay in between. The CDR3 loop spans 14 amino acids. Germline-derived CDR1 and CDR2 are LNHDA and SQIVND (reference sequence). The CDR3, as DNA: TGTGCCAGTACCATGGGAGGAGATAATTCACCCCTCCACTTT. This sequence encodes CASTMGGDNSPLHF.